This T cell receptor (beta chain) was documented in a study of blood T cells in healthy people across ages. Study outcomes and limitations: Correlation between TCR beta diversity and naive T cell percentage was strong.

As to this clonotype: Its specificity is unknown.

J was trimmed by 4 bases and V by 8 bases; bases with no gene match: 5. In germline, CDR1 is SEHNR, CDR2 FQNEAQ (reference sequence). This CDR3 contains 13 residues. Sample-barcoded 5' priming and a J-beta primer mix drove a second PCR of 7 to 11 cycles. TCRdb re-called the 5' RACE reads with MiXCR, one entry per CDR3 protein. This table holds 750,000 or so distinct CDR3 sequences, approximately 25% found once. These data also featured in a second study, about T cells of mothers and their children. That report notes: Across the analysis, no persistent microchimeric T cell clones were detected.

This chain uses TRBV7-9 with TRBJ2-7; 10 bases agree with TRBD2. The receptor was isolated from a boy younger than 18 in good health. Sequenced: blood. The DNA of the CDR3 is TGTGCCAGCTCCGGGACTAGCGTATACGAGCAGTACTTC. Its translation: CASSGTSVYEQYF. Combining the CDR3 with reference TRBV7-9 and TRBJ2-7 gives the whole variable domain DTGVSQNPRHKITKRGQNVTFRCDPISEHNRLYWYRQTLGQGPEFLTYFQNEAQLEKSRLLSDRFSAERPKGSFSTLEIQRTEQGDSAMYLCASSGTSVYEQYFGPGTRLTVT.